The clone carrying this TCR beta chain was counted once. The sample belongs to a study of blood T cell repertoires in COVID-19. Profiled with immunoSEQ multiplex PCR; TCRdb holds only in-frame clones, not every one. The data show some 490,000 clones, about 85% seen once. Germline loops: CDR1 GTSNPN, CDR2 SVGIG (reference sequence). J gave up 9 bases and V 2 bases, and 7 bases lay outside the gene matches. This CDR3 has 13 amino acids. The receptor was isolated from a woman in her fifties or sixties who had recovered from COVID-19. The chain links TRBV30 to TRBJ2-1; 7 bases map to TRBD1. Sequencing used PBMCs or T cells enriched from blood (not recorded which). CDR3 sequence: CAWSKYRGIEQFF. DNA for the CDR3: TGTGCCTGGAGTAAATACAGGGGAATTGAGCAGTTCTTC.